A single sample gave rise to the 12 T cell receptor beta chains below, sequenced in a study of blood T cell repertoires in COVID-19. Data came from immunoSEQ multiplex PCR; TCRdb stores just in-frame clones and leaves some out. The sample lists approximately 110,000 clones, roughly 90% occurring once. The sequencing sample was made of peripheral blood. Source of these receptors: a man aged 50-60 years with COVID-19, enrolled during active disease.

The rearrangement joins TRBV6-2 or TRBV6-3 to TRBJ2-7; D gene unclear. The V and J ends lost 4 bases and 6 bases respectively, with 7 bases between them. CDR3 size: 11 residues. Per germline, CDR1 MNHEY and CDR2 SVGEGT. CDR3 in DNA: TGTGCCAGCAGTTCTTTACTCGAGCAGTACTTC. This translates into CASSSLLEQYF.

CDR3 nucleotide sequence: TGTGCCAGCAGCTTAGCCGGGACTAGCGGGAGTTACGAGCAGTACTTC. Translating gives CASSLAGTSGSYEQYF. The rearrangement uses TRBV6-2 or TRBV6-3 and TRBJ2-7; 14 nucleotides match TRBD2. Germline trimming cut 6 bases from V and 4 bases from J; bases unmatched to any gene: 8. Germline CDR1 is MNHEY and CDR2 is SVGEGT. The CDR3 is made up of 16 amino acids.

This rearrangement joins TRBV7-9 to TRBJ1-2, with a weak D call TRBD1 (5 bases). Trimming cost V 9 bases and J 10 bases, with 24 bases left between them. Per the germline V gene, CDR1 is SEHNR and CDR2 is FQNEAQ (reference sequence). The CDR3 sequence is 14 residues long. Written as DNA, the CDR3 is TGTGCCAGTGGGTCCCTAGGAGGGGCCTTTTTCTACACCTTC. Residues: CASGSLGGAFFYTF.

This chain uses TRBV2 with TRBJ1-1; maybe TRBD1 (5 bases). V was cut by 3 bases and J by 3 bases, with 17 bases left in between. This CDR3 comprises 16 residues. From germline, CDR1 is SNHLY and CDR2 FYNNEI. CDR3 sequence: CASSDVLGRVDTEAFF. CDR3 in DNA: TGTGCCAGCAGTGACGTGTTGGGCAGGGTGGACACTGAAGCTTTCTTT.

The chain recombines TRBV11-2 with TRBJ2-1; no definite D call. From germline, CDR1 is SGHAT and CDR2 FQNNGV. Trimming stripped 4 bases from V and 8 bases from J, with 9 bases between. This CDR3 contains 12 residues. Written as DNA, the CDR3 is TGTGCCAGCAGCTCGACATTCCATGAGCAGTTCTTC. Translation gives CASSSTFHEQFF.

As regards this clone: In the same sample, other DNA sequences code for this CDR3. The chain employs TRBV9 and TRBJ2-1, with TRBD2 matching 8 bases. The CDR3 has 15 amino acids. V shed 0 bases, J shed 4 bases, and the junction held 3 bases outside the gene matches. Germline lookup yields CDR1 SGDLS and CDR2 YYNGEE. CDR3 in amino acids: CASSVGLAGYNEQFF. The CDR3 region has the DNA TGTGCCAGCAGCGTAGGGCTAGCGGGTTACAATGAGCAGTTCTTC.

This clone was recorded once. The chain joins TRBV5-5 to TRBJ1-1, with 7 bases that match TRBD1. The CDR3 runs to 14 residues. Unmatched junction bases numbered 7, after V lost 3 bases and J lost 5 bases. Germline V CDR1 and CDR2: SGHKS, YYEKEE (reference sequence). DNA of the CDR3: TGTGCCAGCAGCTCCACAGGGGTTGGAACTGAAGCTTTCTTT. Its protein is CASSSTGVGTEAFF.

This clone was seen once. The V and J genes are TRBV7-6 and TRBJ2-7; D possibly corresponds to TRBD2 (6 bases). This CDR3 has 15 residues. Germline V gene lookup returns CDR1 SGHVS and CDR2 FNYEAQ. Trimming took off 5 bases at V and 1 base at J, with 15 bases between the two ends. CDR3 protein: CASSLRGGMSYEQYF. The CDR3 bases are TGTGCCAGCAGCCTACGGGGAGGAATGTCCTACGAGCAGTACTTC. Complete variable domain (other parts from reference TRBV7-6 and TRBJ2-7): GAGVSQSPRYKVTKRGQDVALRCDPISGHVSLYWYRQALGQGPEFLTYFNYEAQQDKSGLPNDRFSAERPEGSISTLTIQRTEQRDSAMYRCASSLRGGMSYEQYFGPGTRLTVT.

V is TRBV7-3 and J is TRBJ1-1, with D possibly being TRBD1 (5 bases). V lost 5 bases and J 7 bases, leaving 14 bases between the germline ends. Germline assignment: CDR1 SGHTA and CDR2 FQGTGA. The CDR3 loop spans 13 amino acids. This CDR3 reads CASSPSGGDEAFF. The CDR3 region has the DNA TGTGCCAGCAGCCCCTCCGGGGGGGATGAAGCTTTCTTT.

The chain is built from TRBV14 and TRBJ1-1, with 9 positions matching TRBD1. J gave up 4 bases and V 4 bases, and 4 bases lay outside the gene matches. The CDR3 extends over 14 amino acids. Germline CDR1 is SGHDN and CDR2 is FVKESK. The CDR3, as DNA: TGTGCCAGCAGCCTTAGGGGACAGGGCACTGAAGCTTTCTTT. Translating gives CASSLRGQGTEAFF.

The chain couples TRBV25-1 to TRBJ2-3, with D maybe TRBD1 (5 bases). V was trimmed by 3 bases and J by 1 base, leaving 8 bases between them. Germline V gives CDR1 MGHDK, CDR2 SYGVNS. The CDR3 contains 14 residues. CDR3 protein: CASSDLGGTDTQYF. In DNA form, the CDR3 reads TGTGCCAGCAGTGATCTAGGGGGCACAGATACGCAGTATTTT.

V is TRBV6-5 and J is TRBJ2-2, with a tentative D call TRBD2 (5 bases). Germline V gives CDR1 MNHEY, CDR2 SVGAGI. The CDR3 runs 15 residues. Trimming stripped 7 bases from V and 0 bases from J, with 12 bases between. Here the CDR3 reads CASTRGVPNTGELFF. In nucleotides, the CDR3 is TGTGCCAGCACCCGGGGAGTGCCGAACACCGGGGAGCTGTTTTTT.